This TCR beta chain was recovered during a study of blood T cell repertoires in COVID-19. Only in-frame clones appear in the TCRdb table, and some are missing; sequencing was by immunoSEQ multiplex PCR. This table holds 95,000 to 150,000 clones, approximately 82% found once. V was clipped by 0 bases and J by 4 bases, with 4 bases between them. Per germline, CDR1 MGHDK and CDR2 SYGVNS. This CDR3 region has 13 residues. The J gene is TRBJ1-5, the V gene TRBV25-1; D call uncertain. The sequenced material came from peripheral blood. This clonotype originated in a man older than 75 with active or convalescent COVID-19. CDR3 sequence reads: CASSEYSNQPQHF. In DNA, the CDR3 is TGTGCCAGCAGTGAATATAGTAATCAGCCCCAGCATTTT. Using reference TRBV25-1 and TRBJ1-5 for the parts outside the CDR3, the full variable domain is EADIYQTPRYLVIGTGKKITLECSQTMGHDKMYWYQQDPGMELHLIHYSYGVNSTEKGDLSSESTVSRIRTEHFPLTLESARPSHTSQYLCASSEYSNQPQHFGDGTRLSIL.